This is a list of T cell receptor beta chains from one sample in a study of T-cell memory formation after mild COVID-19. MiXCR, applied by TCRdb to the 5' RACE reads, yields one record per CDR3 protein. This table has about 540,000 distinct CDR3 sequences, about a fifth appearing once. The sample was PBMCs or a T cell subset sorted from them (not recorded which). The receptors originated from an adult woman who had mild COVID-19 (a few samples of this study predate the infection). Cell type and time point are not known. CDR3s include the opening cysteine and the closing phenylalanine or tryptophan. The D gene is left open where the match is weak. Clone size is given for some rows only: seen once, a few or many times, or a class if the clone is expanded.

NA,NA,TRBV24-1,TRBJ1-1,TGTGCCACCAGGGGGCTAGGTGAAGCTTTCTTT,CATRGLGEAFF
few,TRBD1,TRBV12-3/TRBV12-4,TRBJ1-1,TGTGCCAGCAGACCTTATCAGGGGGCGACTGAAGCTTTCTTT,CASRPYQGATEAFF
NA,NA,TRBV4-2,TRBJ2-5,TGTGCCAGCAGCCCTTCTGCGATCGCGTACCAAGAGACCCAGTACTTC,CASSPSAIAYQETQYF
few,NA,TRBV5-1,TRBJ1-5,TGCGCCAGCAGCCTTCTCGGACAGTACAATCAGCCCCAGCATTTT,CASSLLGQYNQPQHF
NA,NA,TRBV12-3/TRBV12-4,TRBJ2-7,TGTGCCAGCAGACTGGACAGACCAAGCTTTTGGGAGCAGTACTTC,CASRLDRPSFWEQYF
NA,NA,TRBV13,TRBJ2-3,TGTGCCAGCAGAACGAGGGGGGCTAGCACAGATACGCAGTATTTT,CASRTRGASTDTQYF
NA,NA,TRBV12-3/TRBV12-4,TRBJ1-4,TGTGCCAGCAGTCCCCGGGCGGATAAAAAACTGTTTTTT,CASSPRADKKLFF
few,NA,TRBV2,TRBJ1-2,TGTGCCAGCAGTGAAGCGCTCTATGGCTACACCTTC,CASSEALYGYTF
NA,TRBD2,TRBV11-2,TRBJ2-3,TGTGCCAGCAGCTTAGAAGCGGGAGGATGGATAGATACGCAGTATTTT,CASSLEAGGWIDTQYF
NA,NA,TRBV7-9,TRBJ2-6,TGTGCCAGCAGCTTTAGACAGGCGGGGGCCAACGTCCTGACTTTC,CASSFRQAGANVLTF
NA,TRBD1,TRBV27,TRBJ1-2,TGTGCCAGCAGTTTCTACACAGGGGGCCGGCAAGATGGCTACACCTTC,CASSFYTGGRQDGYTF
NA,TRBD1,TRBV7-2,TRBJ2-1,TGTGCCAGCAGACAGGGACAGGGCTACAATGAGCAGTTCTTC,CASRQGQGYNEQFF
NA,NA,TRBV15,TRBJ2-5,TGTGCCACCAGCAGAGATGGAGGGTCCGGGGAGACCCAGTACTTC,CATSRDGGSGETQYF
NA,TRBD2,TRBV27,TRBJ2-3,TGTGCCAGCAGTTTGGGGGCTAGCGGGAGGAATACGCAGTATTTT,CASSLGASGRNTQYF
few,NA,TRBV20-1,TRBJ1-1,TGCAGTGCTAGAGATACCGGGACTAGAGGGGCTGAAGCTTTCTTT,CSARDTGTRGAEAFF
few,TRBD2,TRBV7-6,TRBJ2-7,TGTGCCAGCAGCCCATTAGCGGGGGAGGTTTGGTACGAGCAGTACTTC,CASSPLAGEVWYEQYF
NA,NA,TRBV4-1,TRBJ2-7,TGCGCCAGCAGCCAAGTTATAGCGACTCCCTACGAGCAGTACTTC,CASSQVIATPYEQYF
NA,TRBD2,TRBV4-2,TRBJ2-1,TGTGCCAGCAGCCAAGATCATTATGCTAGCGGGAGGTCTGAGCAGTTCTTC,CASSQDHYASGRSEQFF
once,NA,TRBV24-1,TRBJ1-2,TGTGCCACCAGTGTACAGGATCGAGCGGGCTACACCTTC,CATSVQDRAGYTF
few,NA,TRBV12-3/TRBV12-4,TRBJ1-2,TGTGCCAGCAGCCCGGGAGTTAACTATGGCTACACCTTC,CASSPGVNYGYTF
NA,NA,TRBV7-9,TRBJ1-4,TGTGCCAGCAGCTTAGGAGTTGGCAATGAAAAACTGTTTTTT,CASSLGVGNEKLFF
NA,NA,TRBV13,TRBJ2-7,TGTGCCAGCAGCACAACAGGGAACCCCTACGAGCAGTACTTC,CASSTTGNPYEQYF
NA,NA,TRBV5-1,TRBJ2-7,TGCGCCAGCAGCTTTCCGGGGGCGACTATTGAGCAGTACTTC,CASSFPGATIEQYF
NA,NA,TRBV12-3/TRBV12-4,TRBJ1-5,TGTGCCAGCAGTTTCGGCAGCAGCAATCAGCCCCAGCATTTT,CASSFGSSNQPQHF
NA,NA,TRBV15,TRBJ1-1,TGTGCCACCAGCAGTAAATTGAACACTGAAGCTTTCTTT,CATSSKLNTEAFF
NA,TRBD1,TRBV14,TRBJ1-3,TGTGCCAGCAGCCTGGACAGGGCTCAGTCTGGAAACACCATATATTTT,CASSLDRAQSGNTIYF
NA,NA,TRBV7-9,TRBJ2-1,TGTGCCAGCAGAAGCCTAAGCTCCTACAATGAGCAGTTCTTC,CASRSLSSYNEQFF
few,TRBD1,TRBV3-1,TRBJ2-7,TGTGCCAGCAGCCCCTGGGTCAGGGGGTTCGAAGAGCAGTACTTC,CASSPWVRGFEEQYF
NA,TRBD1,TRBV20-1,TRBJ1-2,TGCAGTGTTCCGGGACAGCCGTCTGGCTACACCTTC,CSVPGQPSGYTF
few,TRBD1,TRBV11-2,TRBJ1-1,TGTGCCAGCAGCTCATACAGGCGGACAGGGAAGAACACTGAAGCTTTCTTT,CASSSYRRTGKNTEAFF
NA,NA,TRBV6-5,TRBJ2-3,TGTGCCAGCACACAGGACCACCGCACGCAGTATTTT,CASTQDHRTQYF
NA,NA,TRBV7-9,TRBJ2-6,TGTGCCAGCAGCTGGGACACCCCTTCTGGGGCCAACGTCCTGACTTTC,CASSWDTPSGANVLTF
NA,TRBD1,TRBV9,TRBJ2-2,TGTGCCAGCAGCGTAAACGGACAGGGGACCGGGGAGCTGTTTTTT,CASSVNGQGTGELFF
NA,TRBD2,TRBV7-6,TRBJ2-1,TGTGCCAGCAGCTTCGGGCTAGCGGGGGTCAGCTCCTACAATGAGCAGTTCTTC,CASSFGLAGVSSYNEQFF
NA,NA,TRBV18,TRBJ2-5,TGTGCCGGAACGGAGGGCCAAGAGACCCAGTACTTC,CAGTEGQETQYF
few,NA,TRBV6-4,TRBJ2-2,TGTGCCAGCAGTTCAGACGGGAACACCGGGGAGCTGTTTTTT,CASSSDGNTGELFF
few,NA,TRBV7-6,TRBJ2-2,TGTGCCAGCAGCCCCGCGGCCAACACCGGGGAGCTGTTTTTT,CASSPAANTGELFF
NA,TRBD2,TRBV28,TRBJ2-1,TGTGCCAGCAGTCCGGGCGGGAGGGTTTACAATGAGCAGTTCTTC,CASSPGGRVYNEQFF
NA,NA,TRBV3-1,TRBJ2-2,TGTGCCAGCAGTGGGGGCCAACCGACCGGGGAGCTGTTTTTT,CASSGGQPTGELFF
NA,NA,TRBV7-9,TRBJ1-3,TGTGCCAGCAGCCCGAGTATCTCTGGAAACACCATATATTTT,CASSPSISGNTIYF
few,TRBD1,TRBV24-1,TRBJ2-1,TGTGCCACCAGTGACCCGTGGACAGGGAATGAGCAGTTCTTC,CATSDPWTGNEQFF
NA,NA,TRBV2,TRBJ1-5,TGTGCCAGCAGTGTAGACGGCGGGAATCAGCCCCAGCATTTT,CASSVDGGNQPQHF
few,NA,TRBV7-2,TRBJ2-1,TGTGCCAGCAGCCCCGGTGGAGGGGGCGGTTACAATGAGCAGTTCTTC,CASSPGGGGGYNEQFF
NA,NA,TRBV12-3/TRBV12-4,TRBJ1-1,TGTGCCAGCAGAACTTTCCGGGGGTGGAGTGAAGCTTTCTTT,CASRTFRGWSEAFF
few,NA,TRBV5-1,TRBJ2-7,TGCGCCAGCAGCTATCTTATAGCGTACGAGCAGTACTTC,CASSYLIAYEQYF
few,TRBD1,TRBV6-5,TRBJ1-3,TGTGCCAGCAGAGACGGGACAGGGGGTGGAAACACCATATATTTT,CASRDGTGGGNTIYF
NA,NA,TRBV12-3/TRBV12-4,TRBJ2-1,TGTGCCAGCAAGGTTTCTCTTGAGCAGTTCTTC,CASKVSLEQFF
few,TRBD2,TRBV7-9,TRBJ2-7,TGTGCCAGCAGCTTAGCGCAGACTAGCGGGAACCACGAGCAGTACTTC,CASSLAQTSGNHEQYF
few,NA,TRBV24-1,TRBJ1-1,TGTGCCACCCGAGATACACAGGGCGAAGCTTTCTTT,CATRDTQGEAFF
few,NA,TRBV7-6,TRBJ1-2,TGTGCCAGCAGCTCGGAGAGCTATGGCTACACCTTC,CASSSESYGYTF
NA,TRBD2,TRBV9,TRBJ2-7,TGTGCCAGCAGCGTAGTAGGTGGGAGGCTGGGACTAGCCTACTCGACGATCTACGAGCAGTACTTC,CASSVVGGRLGLAYSTIYEQYF
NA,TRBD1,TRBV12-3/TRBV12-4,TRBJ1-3,TGTGCCAGCAGTTTCCACCCGGGACAGGGGGAAAACACCATATATTTT,CASSFHPGQGENTIYF
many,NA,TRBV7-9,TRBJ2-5,TGTGCCAGCAGATGGGATCAAGAGACCCAGTACTTC,CASRWDQETQYF